These 5 T cell receptor beta chains were sequenced from one sample in a study of a mutant IDH1 vaccine in newly diagnosed glioma (dated by TCRdb to the early 2020s). Library preparation employed the immunoSEQ multiplex PCR assay. This is the immuneACCESS table as TCRdb keeps it, with only in-frame sequences that have V and J called. A part of the clones is gone; compared with another copy, unresolved V genes explain less than half, and the rest is unexplained. Across this sample there are approximately 62,000 clones, with approximately 85% seen only once. The ten largest make up approximately 4.3% of the sample. The time point label corresponds to: week 23, last vaccination. Each vaccine dose, consisting of 300 ug of a 20-mer mutant IDH1 peptide in Montanide, was administered subcutaneously with topical imiquimod. No cognate antigen is known for these TCRs. This specimen was PBMCs, taken from a glioma patient whose treatment included an IDH1 peptide vaccine. The source is a man under 40 with glioma.

V usage is TRBV7-7 and J usage is TRBJ2-2; TRBD1 agrees at 7 bases. CDR1 SSHAT and CDR2 FNYEAQ come from the germline V gene (reference sequence). V trimming: 5 bases; J trimming: 0 bases; junction bases outside the gene matches: 6. This CDR3 contains 16 residues. CDR3 amino acids: CASSPAQGANTGELFF. The CDR3 region has the DNA TGTGCCAGCAGCCCTGCGCAGGGGGCGAACACCGGGGAGCTGTTTTTT.

This clone showed up just once. The chain couples TRBV7-2 to TRBJ2-5, with a possible D match to TRBD2 (6 bases). V dropped 5 bases and J dropped 4 bases, with 14 bases sitting between them. The CDR3 has 14 residues. Germline values: CDR1 SGHTA, CDR2 FQGNSA. CDR3 nucleotide sequence: TGTGCCAGCAGCGTCCTCGGGGGACGAGAGACCCAGTACTTC. Its protein is CASSVLGGRETQYF.

J is TRBJ2-7 and V is TRBV6-1; 10 bases are a match to TRBD1. Germline V gene data show CDR1 as MNHNS and CDR2 as SASEGT. There are 15 residues in the CDR3. With V trimmed by 2 bases and J by 3 bases, 4 bases remained unmatched. This CDR3 is CASSEPGQGNYEQYF. The CDR3 nucleotides read TGTGCCAGCAGTGAACCGGGACAGGGGAACTACGAGCAGTACTTC.

This chain joins TRBV7-6 and TRBJ1-2, with D perhaps matching TRBD1 (5 bases). V lost 0 bases and J lost 0, with 17 bases in between. The V gene's germline CDR1 is SGHVS and CDR2 FNYEAQ. The CDR3 is 18 residues long. The CDR3 nucleotides read TGTGCCAGCAGCTTAGCCGGGGACTCACCGTACACTAACTATGGCTACACCTTC. It is translated as CASSLAGDSPYTNYGYTF.

V usage is TRBV9 and J usage is TRBJ2-7; D gene unclear. V shed 2 bases and J shed 1 base, with 10 bases lying between them. The germline V gene encodes CDR1 SGDLS and CDR2 YYNGEE. The CDR3 sequence is 14 residues long. CDR3 protein: CASSVASPSYEQYF. In DNA, the CDR3 is TGTGCCAGCAGCGTTGCTAGTCCGTCCTACGAGCAGTACTTC.